Described below is a single T cell receptor (beta chain) sequence and its context. The data were obtained in a study of PD-L1 blockade in urothelial cancer. Overall study context: Blood was tested 3 weeks (second dose) and 6 weeks into treatment. Blood-derived samples held a median roughly 150,000 T cells.

Into every PCR, synthetic TCR analog templates were spiked. Assay: immunoSEQ multiplex PCR; the TCRdb copy retains only in-frame clones and omits some. Of 60,000 to 65,000 clones in the sample, about 76% were seen once. The V and J ends lost 2 bases and 5 bases respectively, with 7 bases between them. The CDR3 has 13 residues. CDR1 and CDR2 (germline): SGDLS, YYNGEE. The sample's time point: pretreatment peripheral blood. Patient sample counts ranged from 1 to 8, pretreatment and on-treatment. This specimen was PBMCs, taken around atezolizumab (anti-PD-L1) treatment. The chain combines TRBV9 with TRBJ1-4; D ambiguous. The sequence was obtained from a man between 65 and 85 years old with urothelial cancer. The CDR3 DNA reads as TGTGCCAGCAGCGTCGGGAAAAATGAAAAACTGTTTTTT. It encodes CASSVGKNEKLFF.